This T cell receptor beta chain appears in the sequencing data of a study of OX40 agonist ivuxolimab in advanced cancers. The wider study: Each patient was given ivuxolimab into a vein every 2 weeks, at 0.01 to 10 mg/kg. Enrollees could have had prior anti-PD-1, anti-PD-L1 or anti-CTLA-4 therapy, which approximately 38% had received. Hepatocellular carcinoma, melanoma, renal cell or head and neck cancer occurred in dose-escalation patients.

By frequency in the sample, this clone is large (0.1 to 1%). Its antigen is not identified. V was pared by 4 bases and J by 7 bases, with 8 bases of the junction left unmatched. Germline assignment: CDR1 SEHNR and CDR2 FQNEAQ (reference sequence). The CDR3 sequence is 14 residues long. Assay used: immunoSEQ multiplex PCR; TCRdb lists only in-frame clones, some missing. This table holds some 37,000 clones, roughly three quarters found once. Whole-study findings and limits: At 0.1 to 3.0 mg/kg and by week 6, CD4+ and CD8+ T cells in the blood had expanded clonally.

Specimen: CD4+ or CD8+ T cells sorted from blood, collected in a trial of the OX40 agonist ivuxolimab. The rearrangement joins TRBV7-9 to TRBJ1-2, with 8 bases matching TRBD1. This receptor was obtained from an adult with an advanced solid tumor such as melanoma, head and neck, liver or kidney cancer. The CDR3 is CASSSGQARLGYTF. The CDR3 bases are TGTGCCAGCAGCTCGGGACAGGCCCGCCTTGGCTACACCTTC.